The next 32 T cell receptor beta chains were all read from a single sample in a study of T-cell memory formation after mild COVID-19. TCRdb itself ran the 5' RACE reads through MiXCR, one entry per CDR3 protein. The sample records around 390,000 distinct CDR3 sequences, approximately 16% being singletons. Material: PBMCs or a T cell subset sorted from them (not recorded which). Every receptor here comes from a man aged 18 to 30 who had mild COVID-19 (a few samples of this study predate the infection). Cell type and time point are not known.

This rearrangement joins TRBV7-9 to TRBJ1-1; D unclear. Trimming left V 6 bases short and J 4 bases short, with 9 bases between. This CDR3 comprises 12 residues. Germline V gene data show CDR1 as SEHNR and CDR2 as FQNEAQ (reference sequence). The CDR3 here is CASRLGGTEAFF. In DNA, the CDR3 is TGTGCCAGCAGGTTGGGTGGCACTGAAGCTTTCTTT. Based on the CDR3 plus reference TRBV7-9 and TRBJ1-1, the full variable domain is DTGVSQNPRHKITKRGQNVTFRCDPISEHNRLYWYRQTLGQGPEFLTYFQNEAQLEKSRLLSDRFSAERPKGSFSTLEIQRTEQGDSAMYLCASRLGGTEAFFGQGTRLTVV.

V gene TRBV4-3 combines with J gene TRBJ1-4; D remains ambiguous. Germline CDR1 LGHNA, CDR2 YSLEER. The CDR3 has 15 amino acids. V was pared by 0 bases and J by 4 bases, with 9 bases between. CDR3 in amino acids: CASSQDPVGNEKLFF. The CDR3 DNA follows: TGCGCCAGCAGCCAAGATCCAGTTGGTAATGAAAAACTGTTTTTT.

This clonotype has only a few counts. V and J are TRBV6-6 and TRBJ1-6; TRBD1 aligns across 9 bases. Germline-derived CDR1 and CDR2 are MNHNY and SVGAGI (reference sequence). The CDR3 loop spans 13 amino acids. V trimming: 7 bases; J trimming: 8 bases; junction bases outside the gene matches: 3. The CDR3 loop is CASIRTGDSPLHF. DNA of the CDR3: TGTGCCAGCATTAGGACAGGGGATTCACCCCTCCACTTT.

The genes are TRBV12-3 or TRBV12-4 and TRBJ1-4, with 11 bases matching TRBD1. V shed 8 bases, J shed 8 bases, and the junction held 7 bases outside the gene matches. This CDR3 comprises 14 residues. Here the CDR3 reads CASARTGGSEKLFF. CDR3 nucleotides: TGTGCCAGCGCTAGGACAGGGGGCTCGGAAAAACTGTTTTTT.

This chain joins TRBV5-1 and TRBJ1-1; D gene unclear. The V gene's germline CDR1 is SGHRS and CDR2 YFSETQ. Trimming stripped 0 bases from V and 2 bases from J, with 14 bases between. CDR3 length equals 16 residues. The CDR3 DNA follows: TGCGCCAGCAGCTTGGGCGCCAGAGGCTCTAACACTGAAGCTTTCTTT. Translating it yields CASSLGARGSNTEAFF.

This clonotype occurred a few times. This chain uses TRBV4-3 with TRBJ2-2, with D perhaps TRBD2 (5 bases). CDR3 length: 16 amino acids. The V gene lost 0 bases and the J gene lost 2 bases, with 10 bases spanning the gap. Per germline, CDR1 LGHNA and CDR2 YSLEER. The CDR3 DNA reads TGCGCCAGCAGCCAAGAATCCGGGATAAACACCGGGGAGCTGTTTTTT. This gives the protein CASSQESGINTGELFF.

The CDR3 sequence is CASSFSQRTTDTQYF. As DNA, the CDR3 is TGCGCCAGCAGCTTCTCCCAGCGCACCACAGATACGCAGTATTTT. V is TRBV5-1 and J is TRBJ2-3; D unresolved. The germline CDR1 and CDR2 sequences are SGHRS and YFSETQ. The V and J ends lost 2 bases and 2 bases respectively, with 12 bases between them. This CDR3 has 15 residues.

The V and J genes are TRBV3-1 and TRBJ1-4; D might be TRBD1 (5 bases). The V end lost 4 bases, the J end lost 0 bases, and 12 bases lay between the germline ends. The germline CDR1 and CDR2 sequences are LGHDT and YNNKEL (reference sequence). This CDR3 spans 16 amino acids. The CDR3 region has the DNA TGTGCCAGCAGCCCCTGGGGGACCGCAACTAATGAAAAACTGTTTTTT. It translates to CASSPWGTATNEKLFF.

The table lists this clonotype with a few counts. Written as DNA, the CDR3 is TGTGCCAGCAGTTTAGGGGCAGAATCGGCGTCCTACGAGCAGTACGTC. Protein sequence: CASSLGAESASYEQYV. The chain joins TRBV12-3 or TRBV12-4 to TRBJ2-7; D not resolved. Deletions cut 1 base from V and 1 base from J, with 14 bases between. CDR3 length equals 16 residues.

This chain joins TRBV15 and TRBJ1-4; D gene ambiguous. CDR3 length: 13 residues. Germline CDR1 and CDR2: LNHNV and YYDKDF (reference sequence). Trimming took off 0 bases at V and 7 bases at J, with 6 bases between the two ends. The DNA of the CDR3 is TGTGCCACCAGCAGAGATATAACTGAAAAACTGTTTTTT. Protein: CATSRDITEKLFF.

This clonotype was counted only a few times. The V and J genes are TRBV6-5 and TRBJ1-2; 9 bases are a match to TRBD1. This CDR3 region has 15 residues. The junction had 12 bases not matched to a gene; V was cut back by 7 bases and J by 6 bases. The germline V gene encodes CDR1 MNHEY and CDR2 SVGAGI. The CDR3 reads CASTKQGAPLNGYTF. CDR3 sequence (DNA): TGTGCCAGCACCAAACAGGGGGCCCCCTTGAATGGCTACACCTTC.

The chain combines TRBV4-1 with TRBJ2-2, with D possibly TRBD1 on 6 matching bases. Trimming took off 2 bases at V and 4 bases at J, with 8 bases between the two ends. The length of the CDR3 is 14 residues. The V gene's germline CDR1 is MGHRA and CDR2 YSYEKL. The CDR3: CASSQRTVTGELFF. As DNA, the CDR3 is TGCGCCAGCAGCCAACGGACAGTCACCGGGGAGCTGTTTTTT.

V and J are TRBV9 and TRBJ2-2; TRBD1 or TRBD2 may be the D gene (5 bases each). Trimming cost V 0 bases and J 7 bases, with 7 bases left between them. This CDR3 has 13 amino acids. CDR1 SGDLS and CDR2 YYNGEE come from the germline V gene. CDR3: CASSVVGDGELFF. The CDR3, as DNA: TGTGCCAGCAGCGTAGTGGGGGACGGGGAGCTGTTTTTT.

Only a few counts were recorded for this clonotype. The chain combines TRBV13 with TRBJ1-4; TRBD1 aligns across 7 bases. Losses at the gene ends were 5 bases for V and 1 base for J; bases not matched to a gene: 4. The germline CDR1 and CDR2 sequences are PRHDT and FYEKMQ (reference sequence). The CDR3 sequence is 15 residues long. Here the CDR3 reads CASSARQGTNEKLFF. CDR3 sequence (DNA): TGTGCCAGCAGCGCCAGACAGGGAACTAATGAAAAACTGTTTTTT.

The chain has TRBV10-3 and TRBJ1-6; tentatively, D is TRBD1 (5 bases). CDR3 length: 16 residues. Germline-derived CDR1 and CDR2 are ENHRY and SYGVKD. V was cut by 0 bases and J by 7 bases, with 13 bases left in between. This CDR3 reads CAISESPGLGNSPLHF. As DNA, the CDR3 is TGTGCCATCAGTGAGTCCCCGGGACTCGGGAATTCACCCCTCCACTTT.

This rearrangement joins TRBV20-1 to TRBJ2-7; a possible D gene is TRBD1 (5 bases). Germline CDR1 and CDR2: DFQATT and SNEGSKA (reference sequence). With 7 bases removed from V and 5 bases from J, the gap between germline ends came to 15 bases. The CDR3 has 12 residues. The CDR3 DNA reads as TGCAGTGGAGCCCCACAGGTCGACGAGCAGTACGTC. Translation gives CSGAPQVDEQYV.

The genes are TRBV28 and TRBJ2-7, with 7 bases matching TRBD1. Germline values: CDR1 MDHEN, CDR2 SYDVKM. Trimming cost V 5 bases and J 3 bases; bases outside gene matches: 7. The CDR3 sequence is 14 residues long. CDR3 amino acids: CASSPQTGSYEQYV. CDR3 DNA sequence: TGTGCCAGCAGTCCACAGACAGGGAGCTACGAGCAGTACGTC.

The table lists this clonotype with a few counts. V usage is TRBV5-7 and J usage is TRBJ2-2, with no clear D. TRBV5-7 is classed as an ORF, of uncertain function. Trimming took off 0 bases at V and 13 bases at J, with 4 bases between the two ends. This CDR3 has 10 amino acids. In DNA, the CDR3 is TGTGCCAGCAGCTTGGAAGGGCTGTTTTTT. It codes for CASSLEGLFF.

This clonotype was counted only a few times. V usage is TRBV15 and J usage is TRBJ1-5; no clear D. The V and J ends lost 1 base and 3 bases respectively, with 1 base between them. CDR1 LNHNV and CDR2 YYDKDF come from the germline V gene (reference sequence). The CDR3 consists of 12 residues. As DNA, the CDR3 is TGTGCCACCAGCAGAGCCAATCAGCCCCAGCATTTT. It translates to CATSRANQPQHF.

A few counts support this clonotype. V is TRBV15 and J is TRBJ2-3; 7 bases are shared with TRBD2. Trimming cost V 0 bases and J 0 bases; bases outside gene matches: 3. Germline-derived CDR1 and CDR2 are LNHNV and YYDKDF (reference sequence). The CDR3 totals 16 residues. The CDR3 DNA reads TGTGCCACCAGCAGAGATCGGGGGGAAAGCACAGATACGCAGTATTTT. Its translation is CATSRDRGESTDTQYF.

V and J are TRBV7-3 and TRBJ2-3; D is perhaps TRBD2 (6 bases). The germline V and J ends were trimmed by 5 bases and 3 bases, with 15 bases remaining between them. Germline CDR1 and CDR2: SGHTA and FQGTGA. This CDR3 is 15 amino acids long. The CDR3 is CASSLTREGTDTQYF. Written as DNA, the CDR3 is TGTGCCAGCAGCCTGACTAGGGAAGGAACAGATACGCAGTATTTT. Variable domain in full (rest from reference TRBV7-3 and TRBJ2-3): GAGVSQTPSNKVTEKGKYVELRCDPISGHTALYWYRQSLGQGPEFLIYFQGTGAADDSGLPNDRFFAVRPEGSVSTLKIQRTERGDSAVYLCASSLTREGTDTQYFGPGTRLTVL.

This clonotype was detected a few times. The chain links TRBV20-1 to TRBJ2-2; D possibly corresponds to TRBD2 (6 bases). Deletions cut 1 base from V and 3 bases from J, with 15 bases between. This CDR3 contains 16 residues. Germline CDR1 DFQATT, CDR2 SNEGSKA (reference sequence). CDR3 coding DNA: TGCAGTGCTAGAGCGGTGGCTAGCGTAGACACCGGGGAGCTGTTTTTT. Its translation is CSARAVASVDTGELFF.

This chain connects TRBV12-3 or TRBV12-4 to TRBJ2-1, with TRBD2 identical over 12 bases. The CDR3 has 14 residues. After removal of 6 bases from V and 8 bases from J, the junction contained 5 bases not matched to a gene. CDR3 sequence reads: CASSPSGGADEQFF. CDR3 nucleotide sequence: TGTGCCAGCAGCCCTAGCGGGGGGGCCGATGAGCAGTTCTTC.

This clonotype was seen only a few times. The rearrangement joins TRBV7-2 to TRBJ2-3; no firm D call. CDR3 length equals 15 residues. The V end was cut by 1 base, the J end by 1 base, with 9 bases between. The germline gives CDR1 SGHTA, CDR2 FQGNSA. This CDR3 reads CASSLVNSRTDTQYF. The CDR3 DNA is TGTGCCAGCAGCTTAGTCAATTCTCGCACAGATACGCAGTATTTT.

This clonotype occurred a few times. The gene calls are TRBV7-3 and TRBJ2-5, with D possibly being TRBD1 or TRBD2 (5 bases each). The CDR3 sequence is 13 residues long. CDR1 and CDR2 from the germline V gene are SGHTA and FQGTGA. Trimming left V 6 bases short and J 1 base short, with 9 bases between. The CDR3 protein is CASSAGAQETQYF. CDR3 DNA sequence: TGTGCCAGCAGTGCCGGGGCCCAAGAGACCCAGTACTTC.

The CDR3 spells CASSLVRLAADTQYF. As DNA, the CDR3 is TGTGCCAGCAGTTTAGTGCGGCTAGCCGCAGATACGCAGTATTTT. The rearrangement links TRBV27 to TRBJ2-3, with TRBD2 as a possible D gene (5 bases). Per the germline V gene, CDR1 is MNHEY and CDR2 is SMNVEV (reference sequence). With 2 bases removed from V and 4 bases from J, the gap between germline ends came to 13 bases. The CDR3 contains 15 residues.

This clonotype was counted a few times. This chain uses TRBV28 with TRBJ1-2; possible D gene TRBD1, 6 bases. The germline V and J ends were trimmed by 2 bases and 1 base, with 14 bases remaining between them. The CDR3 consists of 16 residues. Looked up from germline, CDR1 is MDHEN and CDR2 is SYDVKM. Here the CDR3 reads CASSLGGEGHNYGYTF. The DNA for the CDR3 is TGTGCCAGCAGTTTAGGAGGGGAGGGACATAACTATGGCTACACCTTC.

This CDR3 reads CSASPTPGQGAIGYTF. Here the CDR3 DNA reads TGCAGTGCTAGCCCGACCCCGGGACAGGGGGCTATCGGCTACACCTTC. The chain recombines TRBV20-1 with TRBJ1-2; 12 nucleotides match TRBD1. The V gene's germline CDR1 is DFQATT and CDR2 SNEGSKA (reference sequence). Losses at the gene ends were 3 bases for V and 8 bases for J; bases not matched to a gene: 13. The CDR3 covers 16 residues.

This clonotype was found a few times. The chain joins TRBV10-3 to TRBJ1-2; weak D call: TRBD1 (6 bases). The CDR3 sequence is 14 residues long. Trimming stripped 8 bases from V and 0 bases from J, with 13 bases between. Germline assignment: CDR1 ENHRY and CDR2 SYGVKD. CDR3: CAIRGQTSNYGYTF. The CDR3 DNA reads TGTGCCATCCGAGGACAGACTTCTAACTATGGCTACACCTTC.

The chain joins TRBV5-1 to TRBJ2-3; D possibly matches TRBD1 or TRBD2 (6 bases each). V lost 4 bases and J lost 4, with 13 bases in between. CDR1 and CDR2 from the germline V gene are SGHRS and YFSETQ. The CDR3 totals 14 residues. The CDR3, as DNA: TGCGCCAGCAGCGGGGGGCTCCCGTCAGATACGCAGTATTTT. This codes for CASSGGLPSDTQYF.

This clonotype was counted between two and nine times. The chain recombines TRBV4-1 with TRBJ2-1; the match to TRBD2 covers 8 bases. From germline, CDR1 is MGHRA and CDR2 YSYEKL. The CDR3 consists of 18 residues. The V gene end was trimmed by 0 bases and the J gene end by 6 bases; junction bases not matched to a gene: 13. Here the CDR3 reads CASSQDASGRPRPNEQFF. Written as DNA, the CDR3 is TGCGCCAGCAGCCAAGATGCTAGCGGGCGTCCTAGGCCCAATGAGCAGTTCTTC.

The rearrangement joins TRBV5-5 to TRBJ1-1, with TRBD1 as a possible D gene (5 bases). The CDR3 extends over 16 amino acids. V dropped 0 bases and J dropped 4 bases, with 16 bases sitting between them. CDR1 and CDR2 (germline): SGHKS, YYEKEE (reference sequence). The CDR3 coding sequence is TGTGCCAGCAGCTTGGTCCGGTCGGGGCTAGGCACTGAAGCTTTCTTT. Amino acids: CASSLVRSGLGTEAFF.